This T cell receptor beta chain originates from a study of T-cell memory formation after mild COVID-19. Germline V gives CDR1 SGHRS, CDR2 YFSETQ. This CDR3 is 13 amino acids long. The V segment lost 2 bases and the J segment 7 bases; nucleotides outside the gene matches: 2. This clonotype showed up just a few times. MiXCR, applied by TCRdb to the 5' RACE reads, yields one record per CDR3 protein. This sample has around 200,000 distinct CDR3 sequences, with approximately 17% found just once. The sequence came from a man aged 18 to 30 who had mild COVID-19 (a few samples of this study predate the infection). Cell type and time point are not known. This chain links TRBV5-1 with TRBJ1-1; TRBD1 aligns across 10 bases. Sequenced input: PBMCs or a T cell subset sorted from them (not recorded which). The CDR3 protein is CASSFGQGDEAFF. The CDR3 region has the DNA TGCGCCAGCAGCTTTGGACAGGGGGATGAAGCTTTCTTT. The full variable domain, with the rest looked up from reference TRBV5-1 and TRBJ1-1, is KAGVTQTPRYLIKTRGQQVTLSCSPISGHRSVSWYQQTPGQGLQFLFEYFSETQRNKGNFPGRFSGRQFSNSRSEMNVSTLELGDSALYLCASSFGQGDEAFFGQGTRLTVV.